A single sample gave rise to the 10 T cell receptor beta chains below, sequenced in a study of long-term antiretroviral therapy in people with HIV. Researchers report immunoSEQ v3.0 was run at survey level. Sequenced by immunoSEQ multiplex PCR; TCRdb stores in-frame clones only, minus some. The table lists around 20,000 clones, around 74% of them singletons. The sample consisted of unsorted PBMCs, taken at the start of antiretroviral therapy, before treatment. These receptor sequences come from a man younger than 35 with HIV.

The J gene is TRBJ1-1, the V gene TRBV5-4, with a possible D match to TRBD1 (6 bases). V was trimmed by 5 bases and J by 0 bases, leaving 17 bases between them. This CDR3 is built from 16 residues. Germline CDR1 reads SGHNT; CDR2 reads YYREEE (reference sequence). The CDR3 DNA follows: TGTGCCAGCAGGGATCTGACAGGCCCAATGAACACTGAAGCTTTCTTT. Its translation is CASRDLTGPMNTEAFF. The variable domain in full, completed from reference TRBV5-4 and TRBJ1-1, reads ETGVTQSPTHLIKTRGQQVTLRCSSQSGHNTVSWYQQALGQGPQFIFQYYREEENGRGNFPPRFSGLQFPNYSSELNVNALELDDSALYLCASRDLTGPMNTEAFFGQGTRLTVV.

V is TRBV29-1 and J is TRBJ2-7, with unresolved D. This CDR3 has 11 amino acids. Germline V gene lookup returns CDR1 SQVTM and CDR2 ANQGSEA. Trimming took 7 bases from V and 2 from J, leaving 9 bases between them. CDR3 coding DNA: TGCAGCGCCTATAGTACCTACGAGCAGTACTTC. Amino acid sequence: CSAYSTYEQYF.

Written as DNA, the CDR3 is TGTGCCAGCTCACCGACAGGGGGCGATACGCAGTATTTT. As protein: CASSPTGGDTQYF. V and J are TRBV18 and TRBJ2-3; TRBD1 matches at 10 bases. V was pared by 3 bases and J by 6 bases, with 0 bases of the junction left unmatched. Germline V gene sequence: CDR1 KGHSH, CDR2 LQKENI. The CDR3 is 13 residues long.

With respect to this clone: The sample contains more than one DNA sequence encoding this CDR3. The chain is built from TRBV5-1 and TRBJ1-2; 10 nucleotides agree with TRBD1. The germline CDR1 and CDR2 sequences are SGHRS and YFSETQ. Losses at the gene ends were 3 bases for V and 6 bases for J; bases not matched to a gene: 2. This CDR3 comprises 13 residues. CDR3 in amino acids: CASSSGTGDGYTF. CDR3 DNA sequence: TGCGCCAGCAGCTCAGGGACAGGGGATGGCTACACCTTC.

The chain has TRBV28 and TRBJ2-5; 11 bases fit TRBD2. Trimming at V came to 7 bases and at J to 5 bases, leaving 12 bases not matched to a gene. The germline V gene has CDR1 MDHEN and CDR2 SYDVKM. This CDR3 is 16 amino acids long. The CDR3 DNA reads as TGTGCCAGCACTACCCCGGCGGCTAGCGGGAGGGAGACCCAGTACTTC. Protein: CASTTPAASGRETQYF.

The CDR3, as DNA: TGTGCCAGCAGTTTATACGCGGGACAGCTCAATGAGCAGTTCTTC. It is translated as CASSLYAGQLNEQFF. V gene TRBV28 combines with J gene TRBJ2-1, with D possibly TRBD1 on 7 matching bases. CDR3 size: 15 residues. The germline V gene encodes CDR1 MDHEN and CDR2 SYDVKM. V was cut by 1 base and J by 6 bases, with 13 bases left in between. The full variable domain, its missing parts supplied by reference TRBV28 and TRBJ2-1, is DVKVTQSSRYLVKRTGEKVFLECVQDMDHENMFWYRQDPGLGLRLIYFSYDVKMKEKGDIPEGYSVSREKKERFSLILESASTNQTSMYLCASSLYAGQLNEQFFGPGTRLTVL.

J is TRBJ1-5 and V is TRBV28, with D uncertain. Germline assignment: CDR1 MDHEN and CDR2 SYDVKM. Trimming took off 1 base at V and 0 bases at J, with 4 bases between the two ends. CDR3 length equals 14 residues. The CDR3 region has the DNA TGTGCCAGCAGTTTATTCTATAGCAATCAGCCCCAGCATTTT. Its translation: CASSLFYSNQPQHF.

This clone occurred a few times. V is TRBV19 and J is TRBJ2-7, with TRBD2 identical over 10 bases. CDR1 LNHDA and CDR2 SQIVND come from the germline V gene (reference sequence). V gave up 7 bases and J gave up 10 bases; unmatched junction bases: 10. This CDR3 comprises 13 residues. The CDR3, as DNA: TGTGCCAGTAAGTCGGGCCTAGCGGGAGACCAGTACTTC. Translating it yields CASKSGLAGDQYF.

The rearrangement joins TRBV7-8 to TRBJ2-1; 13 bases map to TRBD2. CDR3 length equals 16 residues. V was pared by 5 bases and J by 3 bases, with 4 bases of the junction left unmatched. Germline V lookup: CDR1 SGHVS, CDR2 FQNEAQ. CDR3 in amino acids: CASSPRLAGGYNEQFF. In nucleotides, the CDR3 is TGTGCCAGCAGCCCCCGACTAGCGGGAGGCTACAATGAGCAGTTCTTC.

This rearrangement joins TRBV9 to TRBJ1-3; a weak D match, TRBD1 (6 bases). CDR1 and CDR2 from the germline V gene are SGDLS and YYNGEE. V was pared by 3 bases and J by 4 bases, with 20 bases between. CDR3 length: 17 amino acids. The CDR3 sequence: CASSAMEGHLPGNTIYF. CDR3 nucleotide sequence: TGTGCCAGCAGCGCAATGGAGGGACACTTGCCGGGAAACACCATATATTTT.